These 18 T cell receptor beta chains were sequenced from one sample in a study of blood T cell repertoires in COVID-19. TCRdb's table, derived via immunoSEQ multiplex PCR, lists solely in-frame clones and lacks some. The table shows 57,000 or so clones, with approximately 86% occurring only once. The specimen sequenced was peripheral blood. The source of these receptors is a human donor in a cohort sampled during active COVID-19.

CDR3 coding DNA: TGTGCCAGCAGTAGAAAACAGAGCGGTGAAAAACTGTTTTTT. It codes for CASSRKQSGEKLFF. V and J are TRBV6-5 and TRBJ1-4; D is unclear. Germline-derived CDR1 and CDR2 are MNHEY and SVGAGI. The CDR3 is 14 residues long. V shed 5 bases and J shed 7 bases, with 14 bases lying between them.

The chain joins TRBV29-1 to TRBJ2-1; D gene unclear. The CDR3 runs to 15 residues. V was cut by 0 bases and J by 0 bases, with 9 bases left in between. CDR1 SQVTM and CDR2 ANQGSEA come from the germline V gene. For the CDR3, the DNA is TGCAGCGTTGAAGATCGTCTCCTCTCCTACAATGAGCAGTTCTTC. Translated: CSVEDRLLSYNEQFF.

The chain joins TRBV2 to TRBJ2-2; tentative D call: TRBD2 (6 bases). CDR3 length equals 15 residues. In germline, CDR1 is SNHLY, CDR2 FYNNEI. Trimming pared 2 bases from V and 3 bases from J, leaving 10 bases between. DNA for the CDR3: TGTGCCAGCAGTGAAAAGCGGGCCGACACCGGGGAGCTGTTTTTT. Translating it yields CASSEKRADTGELFF.

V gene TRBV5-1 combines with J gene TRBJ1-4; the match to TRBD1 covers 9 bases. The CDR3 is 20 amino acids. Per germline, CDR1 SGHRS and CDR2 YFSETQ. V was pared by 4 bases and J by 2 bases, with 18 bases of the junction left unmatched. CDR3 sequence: CASSRTVRDRVSVTNEKLFF. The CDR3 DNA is TGCGCCAGCAGCCGGACCGTCCGGGACAGGGTTTCAGTCACTAATGAAAAACTGTTTTTT.

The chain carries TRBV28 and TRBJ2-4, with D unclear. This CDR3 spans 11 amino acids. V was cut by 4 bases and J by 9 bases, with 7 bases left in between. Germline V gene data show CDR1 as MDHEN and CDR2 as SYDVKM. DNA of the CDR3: TGTGCCAGCAGTTCTCCCCGCATTCAGTACTTC. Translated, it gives CASSSPRIQYF.

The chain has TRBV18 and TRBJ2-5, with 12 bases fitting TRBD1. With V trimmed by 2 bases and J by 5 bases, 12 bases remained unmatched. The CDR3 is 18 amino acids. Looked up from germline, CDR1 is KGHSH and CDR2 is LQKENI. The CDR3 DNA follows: TGTGCCAGCTCACCATTCGTTTTGGGACAGGGGGCTGGGGAGACCCAGTACTTC. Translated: CASSPFVLGQGAGETQYF.

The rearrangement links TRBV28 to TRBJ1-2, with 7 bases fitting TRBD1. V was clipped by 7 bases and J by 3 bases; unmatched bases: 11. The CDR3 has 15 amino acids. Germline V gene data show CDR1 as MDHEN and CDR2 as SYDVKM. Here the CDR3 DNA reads TGTGCCAGCAAAACAGGGGTTGGCGGATACTATGGCTACACCTTC. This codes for CASKTGVGGYYGYTF.

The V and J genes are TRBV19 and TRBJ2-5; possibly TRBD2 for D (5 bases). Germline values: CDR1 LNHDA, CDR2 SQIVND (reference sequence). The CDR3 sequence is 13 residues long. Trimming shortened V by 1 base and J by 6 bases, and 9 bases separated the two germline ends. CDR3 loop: CASSIGTGKTQYF. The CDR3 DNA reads TGTGCCAGTAGTATAGGGACGGGGAAGACCCAGTACTTC.

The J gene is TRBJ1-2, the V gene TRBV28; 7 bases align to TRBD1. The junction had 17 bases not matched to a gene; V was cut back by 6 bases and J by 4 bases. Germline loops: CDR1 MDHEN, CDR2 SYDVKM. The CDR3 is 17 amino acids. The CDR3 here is CASRLPGGGAAGYGYTF. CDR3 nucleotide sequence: TGTGCCAGCAGACTACCGGGAGGGGGCGCGGCCGGCTATGGCTACACCTTC.

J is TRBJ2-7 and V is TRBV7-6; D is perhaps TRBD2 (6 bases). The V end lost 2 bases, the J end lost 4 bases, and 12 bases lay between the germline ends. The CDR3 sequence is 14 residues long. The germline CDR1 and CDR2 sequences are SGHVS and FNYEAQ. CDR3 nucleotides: TGTGCCAGCAGCTTATGGGTGGGGGGATACGAGCAGTACTTC. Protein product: CASSLWVGGYEQYF.

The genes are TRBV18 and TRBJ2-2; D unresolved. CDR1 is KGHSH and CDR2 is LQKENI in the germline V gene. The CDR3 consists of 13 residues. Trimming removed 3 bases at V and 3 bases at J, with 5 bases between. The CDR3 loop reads CASSPDYTGELFF. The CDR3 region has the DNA TGTGCCAGCTCACCCGACTACACCGGGGAGCTGTTTTTT.

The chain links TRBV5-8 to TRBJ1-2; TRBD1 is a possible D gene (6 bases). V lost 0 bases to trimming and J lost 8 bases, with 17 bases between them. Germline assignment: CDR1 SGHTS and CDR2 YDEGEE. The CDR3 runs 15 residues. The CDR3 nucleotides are TGTGCCAGCAGCTTGGGGGACACCGACATCCTAGGCTACACCTTC. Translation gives CASSLGDTDILGYTF.

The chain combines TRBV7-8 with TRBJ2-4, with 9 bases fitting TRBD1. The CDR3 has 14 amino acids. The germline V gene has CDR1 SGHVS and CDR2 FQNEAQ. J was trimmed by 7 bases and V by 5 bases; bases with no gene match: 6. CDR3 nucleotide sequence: TGTGCCAGCAGCCCCGGGACAGGGCTTAACATTCAGTACTTC. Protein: CASSPGTGLNIQYF.

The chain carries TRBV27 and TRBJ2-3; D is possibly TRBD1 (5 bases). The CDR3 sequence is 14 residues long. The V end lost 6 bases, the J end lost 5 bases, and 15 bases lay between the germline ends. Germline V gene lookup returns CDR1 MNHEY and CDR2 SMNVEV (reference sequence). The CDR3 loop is CASRDIGHLDTQYF. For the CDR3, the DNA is TGTGCCAGCAGGGATATCGGACACCTAGATACGCAGTATTTT.

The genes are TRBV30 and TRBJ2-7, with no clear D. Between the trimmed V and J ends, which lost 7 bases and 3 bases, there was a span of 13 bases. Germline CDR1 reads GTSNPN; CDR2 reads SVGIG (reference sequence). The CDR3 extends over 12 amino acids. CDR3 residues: CASTGRHYEQYF. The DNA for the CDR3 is TGTGCCTCCACCGGCCGACACTACGAGCAGTACTTC.

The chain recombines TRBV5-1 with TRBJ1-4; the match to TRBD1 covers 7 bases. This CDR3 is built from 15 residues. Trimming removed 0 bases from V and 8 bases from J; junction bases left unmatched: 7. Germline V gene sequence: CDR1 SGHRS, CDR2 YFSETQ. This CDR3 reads CASSLASGGIEKLFF. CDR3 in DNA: TGCGCCAGCAGCTTGGCCTCAGGGGGAATAGAAAAACTGTTTTTT.

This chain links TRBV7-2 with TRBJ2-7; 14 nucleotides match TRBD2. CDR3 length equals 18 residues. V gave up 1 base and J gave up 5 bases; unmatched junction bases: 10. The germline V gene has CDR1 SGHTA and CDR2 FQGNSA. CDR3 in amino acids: CASSLESRLAGGPHEQYF. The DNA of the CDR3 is TGTGCCAGCAGCTTAGAATCCCGACTAGCGGGAGGGCCGCACGAGCAGTACTTC.

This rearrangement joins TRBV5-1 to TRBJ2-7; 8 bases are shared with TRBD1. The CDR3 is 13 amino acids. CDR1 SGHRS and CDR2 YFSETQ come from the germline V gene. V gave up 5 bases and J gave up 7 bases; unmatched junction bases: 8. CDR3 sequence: CASRPGGAEEQYF. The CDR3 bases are TGCGCCAGCAGGCCAGGGGGCGCGGAAGAGCAGTACTTC.